The 6 T cell receptor beta chains below come from one sample, sequenced in a study of blood T cell repertoires in COVID-19. The repertoire was sequenced with immunoSEQ multiplex PCR; TCRdb's copy has only in-frame clones and lacks some. The table has over 150,000 clones, 60% to 85% seen once. Sequencing was performed on peripheral blood. These receptor sequences come from a man in his 60s with acute or convalescent COVID-19.

This clone was recorded only once. V gene TRBV5-8 combines with J gene TRBJ2-1; TRBD2 agrees at 9 bases. This CDR3 is built from 15 residues. Germline-derived CDR1 and CDR2 are SGHTS and YDEGEE. The J segment lost 4 bases and the V segment lost 0 bases, leaving 2 bases of the junction unmatched. The CDR3, as DNA: TGTGCCAGCAGCTTGGAGGCGGGGGGGTACAATGAGCAGTTCTTC. Protein: CASSLEAGGYNEQFF.

This clone has only a few counts. V is TRBV6-2 or TRBV6-3 and J is TRBJ1-6; TRBD1 matches at 7 bases. The CDR3 covers 15 residues. V shed 6 bases, J shed 3 bases, and the junction held 5 bases outside the gene matches. Per the germline V gene, CDR1 is MNHEY and CDR2 is SVGEGT. The CDR3 DNA follows: TGTGCCAGCAGCCACCGGACAGGCTATAATTCACCCCTCCACTTT. It yields the protein CASSHRTGYNSPLHF.

The gene calls are TRBV4-1 and TRBJ2-5, with 7 nucleotides matching TRBD1. CDR3 length: 17 residues. With V trimmed by 0 bases and J by 2 bases, 9 bases remained unmatched. Per germline, CDR1 MGHRA and CDR2 YSYEKL. The CDR3 nucleotides are TGCGCCAGCAGCCAAGATCCAGCAGGGGGAAGTCAAGAGACCCAGTACTTC. This sequence encodes CASSQDPAGGSQETQYF.

This clone was counted only a few times. The J gene is TRBJ1-6, the V gene TRBV24-1; D gene unclear. Trimming left V 3 bases short and J 0 bases short, with 11 bases between. Germline CDR1 reads KGHDR; CDR2 reads SFDVKD. This CDR3 spans 17 amino acids. The CDR3 loop reads CATSDGIRSSYNSPLHF. DNA for the CDR3: TGTGCCACCAGTGATGGAATAAGGAGCTCCTATAATTCACCCCTCCACTTT.

This chain connects TRBV6-1 to TRBJ2-7, with D perhaps matching TRBD1 (5 bases). V lost 3 bases to trimming and J lost 0 bases, with 12 bases between them. There are 15 residues in the CDR3. Looked up from germline, CDR1 is MNHNS and CDR2 is SASEGT. This chain's CDR3 is CASSDGAVNSYEQYF. As DNA, the CDR3 is TGTGCCAGCAGTGATGGGGCGGTCAACTCCTACGAGCAGTACTTC.

This clone has just a few counts. The genes are TRBV5-1 and TRBJ1-5; D call uncertain. The CDR3 has 13 amino acids. The germline V gene has CDR1 SGHRS and CDR2 YFSETQ. The germline V and J ends were trimmed by 0 bases and 4 bases, with 5 bases remaining between them. CDR3 sequence (DNA): TGCGCCAGCAGCTTGGGAGCGAATCAGCCCCAGCATTTT. It is translated as CASSLGANQPQHF. Variable domain in full (rest from reference TRBV5-1 and TRBJ1-5): KAGVTQTPRYLIKTRGQQVTLSCSPISGHRSVSWYQQTPGQGLQFLFEYFSETQRNKGNFPGRFSGRQFSNSRSEMNVSTLELGDSALYLCASSLGANQPQHFGDGTRLSIL.